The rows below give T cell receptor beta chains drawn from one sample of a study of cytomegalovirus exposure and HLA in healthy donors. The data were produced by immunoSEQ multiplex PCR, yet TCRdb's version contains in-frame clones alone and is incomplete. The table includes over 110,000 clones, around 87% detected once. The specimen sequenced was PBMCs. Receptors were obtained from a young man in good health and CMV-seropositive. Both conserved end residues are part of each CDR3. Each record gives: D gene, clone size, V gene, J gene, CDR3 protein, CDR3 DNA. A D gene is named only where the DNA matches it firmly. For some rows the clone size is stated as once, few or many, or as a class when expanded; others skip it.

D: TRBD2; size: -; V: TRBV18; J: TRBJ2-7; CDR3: CASSPKLSGRSYEQYF; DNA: TGTGCCAGCTCACCTAAACTTAGCGGGAGATCCTACGAGCAGTACTTC
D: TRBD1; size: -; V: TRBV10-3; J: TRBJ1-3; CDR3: CAISGSYRGLPGNTIYF; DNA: TGTGCCATCAGTGGGTCGTACAGGGGGTTGCCTGGAAACACCATATATTTT
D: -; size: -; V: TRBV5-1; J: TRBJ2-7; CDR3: CASSLSTVAPEQYF; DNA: TGCGCCAGCAGCTTGTCCACAGTAGCGCCGGAGCAGTACTTC
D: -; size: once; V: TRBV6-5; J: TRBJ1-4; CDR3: CATSGLKGEKLFF; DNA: TGTGCCACGTCAGGACTCAAAGGTGAAAAACTGTTTTTT
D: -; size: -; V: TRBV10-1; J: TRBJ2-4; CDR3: CASSDGRGAKNIQYF; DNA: TGCGCCAGCAGTGACGGCAGGGGAGCCAAAAACATTCAGTACTTC
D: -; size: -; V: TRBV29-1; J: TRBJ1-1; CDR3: CSVGGESTEAFF; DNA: TGCAGCGTTGGCGGGGAGAGCACTGAAGCTTTCTTT
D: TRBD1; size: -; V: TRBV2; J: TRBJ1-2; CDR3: CASTRDSNYGYTF; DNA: TGTGCCAGTACCCGGGACAGTAACTATGGCTACACCTTC
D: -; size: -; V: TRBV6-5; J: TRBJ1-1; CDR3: CASSYYGQALTEAFF; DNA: TGTGCCAGCAGTTACTATGGTCAGGCCCTCACTGAAGCTTTCTTT
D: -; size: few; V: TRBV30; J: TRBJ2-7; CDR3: CAWSAPRGNPSSYEQYF; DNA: TGTGCCTGGAGTGCACCAAGGGGGAACCCGAGCTCCTACGAGCAGTACTTC
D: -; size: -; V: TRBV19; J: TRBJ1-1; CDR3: CASLMGHAAFF; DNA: TGTGCCAGCCTAATGGGGCACGCAGCTTTCTTT
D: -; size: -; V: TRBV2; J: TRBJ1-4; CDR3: CASRPVFTGYNEKLFF; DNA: TGTGCCAGCAGACCTGTCTTTACCGGTTATAATGAAAAACTGTTTTTT
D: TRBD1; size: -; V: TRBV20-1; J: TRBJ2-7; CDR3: CSVRQGQQYF; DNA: TGCAGTGTTCGACAGGGTCAGCAGTACTTC
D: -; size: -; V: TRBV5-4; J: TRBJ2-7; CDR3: CASSLNGRAYEQYF; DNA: TGTGCCAGCAGCTTGAATGGCAGGGCCTACGAGCAGTACTTC
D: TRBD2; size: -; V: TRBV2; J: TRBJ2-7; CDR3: CASSEDGLAGVLQGYEQYF; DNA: TGTGCCAGCAGTGAGGATGGACTAGCGGGAGTGTTACAAGGCTACGAGCAGTACTTC
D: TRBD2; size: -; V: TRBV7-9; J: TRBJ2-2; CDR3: CASSLLAVTGELFF; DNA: TGTGCCAGCAGCTTACTAGCGGTTACCGGGGAGCTGTTTTTT
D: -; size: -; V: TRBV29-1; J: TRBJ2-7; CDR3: CSVEDNTREQYF; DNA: TGCAGCGTTGAGGACAATACACGAGAGCAGTACTTC
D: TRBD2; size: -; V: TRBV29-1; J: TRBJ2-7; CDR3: CSVETSGLYYEQYF; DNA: TGCAGCGTTGAAACTAGCGGGCTTTACTACGAGCAGTACTTC
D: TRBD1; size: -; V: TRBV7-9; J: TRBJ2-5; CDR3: CASSTGQGEETQYF; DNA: TGTGCCAGCAGCACGGGACAGGGTGAAGAGACCCAGTACTTC
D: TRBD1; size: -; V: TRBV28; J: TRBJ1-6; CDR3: CASSLTGNNSPLHF; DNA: TGTGCCAGCAGTCTGACAGGGAATAATTCACCCCTCCACTTT
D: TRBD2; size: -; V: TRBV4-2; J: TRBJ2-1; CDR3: CASSQAPGTSATNEQFF; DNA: TGTGCCAGCAGCCAAGCCCCCGGGACTAGCGCCACCAATGAGCAGTTCTTC
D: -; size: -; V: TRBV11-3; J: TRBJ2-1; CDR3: CASSLSQVNEQFF; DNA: TGTGCCAGCAGCTTATCACAGGTAAATGAGCAGTTCTTC
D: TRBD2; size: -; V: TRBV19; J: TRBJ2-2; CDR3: CASRELAGSTGELFF; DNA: TGTGCCAGTAGAGAACTAGCGGGTAGTACCGGGGAGCTGTTTTTT
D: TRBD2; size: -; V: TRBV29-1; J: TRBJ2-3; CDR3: CSVLPQLSGISNTQYF; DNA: TGCAGCGTCCTGCCCCAGCTGAGCGGGATCTCAAATACGCAGTATTTT
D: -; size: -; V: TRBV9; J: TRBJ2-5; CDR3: CASSPPLASETQYF; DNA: TGTGCCAGCAGCCCCCCGCTAGCGTCCGAGACCCAGTACTTC
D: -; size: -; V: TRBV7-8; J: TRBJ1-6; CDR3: CASSLPGNSPLHF; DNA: TGTGCCAGCAGCTTACCAGGGAATTCACCCCTCCACTTT
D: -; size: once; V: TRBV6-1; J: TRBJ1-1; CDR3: CASSERSQGTEAFF; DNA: TGTGCCAGCAGTGAAAGGTCCCAGGGCACTGAAGCTTTCTTT
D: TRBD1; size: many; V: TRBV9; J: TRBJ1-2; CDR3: CASSVEGATYGYTF; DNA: TGTGCCAGCAGCGTAGAGGGGGCTACCTATGGCTACACCTTC
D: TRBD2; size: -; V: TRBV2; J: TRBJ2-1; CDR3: CASSENGGSSYNEQFF; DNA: TGTGCCAGCAGTGAAAATGGCGGGAGCTCCTACAATGAGCAGTTCTTC
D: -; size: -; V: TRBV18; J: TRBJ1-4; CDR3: CASSPGVNEKLFF; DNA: TGTGCCAGCTCACCTGGAGTTAATGAAAAACTGTTTTTT
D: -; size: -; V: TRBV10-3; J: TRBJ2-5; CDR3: CAIREAETQYF; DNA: TGTGCCATCAGGGAGGCGGAGACCCAGTACTTC
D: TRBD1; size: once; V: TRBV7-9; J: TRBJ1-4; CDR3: CASSSGQTTTNEKLFF; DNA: TGTGCCAGCAGCTCGGGACAGACTACAACTAATGAAAAACTGTTTTTT
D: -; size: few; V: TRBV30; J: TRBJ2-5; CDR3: CAWAEGGVKTQYF; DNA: TGTGCCTGGGCCGAGGGGGGGGTAAAGACCCAGTACTTC
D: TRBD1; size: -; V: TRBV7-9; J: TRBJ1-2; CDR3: CASSLGLTGLADYGYTF; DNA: TGTGCCAGCAGCTTAGGGCTGACAGGGCTGGCTGATTATGGCTACACCTTC
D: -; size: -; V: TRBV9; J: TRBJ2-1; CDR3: CASSEQGYNEQFF; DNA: TGTGCCAGCAGCGAACAGGGCTACAATGAGCAGTTCTTC
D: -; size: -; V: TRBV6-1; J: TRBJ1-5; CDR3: CASTALRGSQHF; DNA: TGTGCCAGCACTGCCCTTAGAGGGTCCCAGCATTTT
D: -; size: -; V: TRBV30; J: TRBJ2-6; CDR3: CAWSLGVGGANVLTF; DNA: TGTGCCTGGAGTCTCGGGGTCGGTGGGGCCAACGTCCTGACTTTC
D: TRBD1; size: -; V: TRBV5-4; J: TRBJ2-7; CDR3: CASSFRDRNSYEQYF; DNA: TGTGCCAGCAGCTTTAGGGACAGAAACTCCTACGAGCAGTACTTC
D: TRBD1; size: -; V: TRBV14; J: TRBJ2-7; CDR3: CASSQSGGRVVEQYF; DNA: TGTGCCAGCAGCCAGTCAGGGGGTCGGGTCGTCGAGCAGTACTTC
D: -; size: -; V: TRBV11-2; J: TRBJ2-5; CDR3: CASSQGPTQYF; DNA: TGTGCCAGCAGCCAGGGCCCGACCCAGTACTTC
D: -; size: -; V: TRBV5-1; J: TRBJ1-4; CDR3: CASSSGNLGEKLFF; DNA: TGCGCCAGCAGCTCCGGGAACCTCGGGGAAAAACTGTTTTTT
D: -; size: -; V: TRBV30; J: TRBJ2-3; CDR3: CARGQGKSTDTQYF; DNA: TGTGCCCGGGGCCAGGGGAAAAGCACAGATACGCAGTATTTT
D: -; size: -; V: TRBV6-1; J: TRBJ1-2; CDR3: CASRAGTASLYGYTF; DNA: TGTGCCAGCCGCGCGGGTACAGCATCTTTATATGGCTACACCTTC
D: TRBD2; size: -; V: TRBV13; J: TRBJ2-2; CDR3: CASSPGLEGELFF; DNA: TGTGCCAGCAGCCCGGGACTAGAGGGAGAGCTGTTTTTT
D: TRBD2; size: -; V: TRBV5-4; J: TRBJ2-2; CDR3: CASRYLGGRRLTGELFF; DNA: TGTGCCAGCAGATACCTAGGCGGGAGAAGGTTGACCGGGGAGCTGTTTTTT
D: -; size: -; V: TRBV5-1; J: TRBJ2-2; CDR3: CASSSDSFTGELFF; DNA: TGCGCCAGCAGCTCGGACAGCTTTACCGGGGAGCTGTTTTTT
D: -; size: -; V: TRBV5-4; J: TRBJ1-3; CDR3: CASSPRDGTYSGNTIYF; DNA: TGTGCCAGCAGCCCAAGGGACGGGACATACTCTGGAAACACCATATATTTT
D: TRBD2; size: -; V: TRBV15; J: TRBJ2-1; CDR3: CATSRGTSGGAWNEQFF; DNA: TGTGCCACCAGCAGAGGGACTAGCGGGGGCGCTTGGAATGAGCAGTTCTTC